This T cell receptor (beta chain) was identified during a study of blood T cells in healthy people across ages. A J-beta primer mix and a sample-barcoded 5' primer were used in a second PCR of about 6 to 12 cycles. MiXCR, run by TCRdb on the 5' RACE reads, gives a single entry per CDR3 protein. Of 1.5 million to 2 million distinct CDR3 sequences in the sample, just under 50% are singletons; the top ten hold roughly 2%. From germline, CDR1 is SGHRS and CDR2 YFSETQ. Trimming cost V 0 bases and J 5 bases, with 15 bases left between them. This CDR3 region has 15 residues. Sequencing used blood. This TCR was sampled from a woman in her forties in good health. J is TRBJ2-7 and V is TRBV5-1; the D call may be TRBD1 or TRBD2 (5 bases each). The CDR3 sequence is CASSLVGGGGNEQYF. The CDR3 nucleotides read TGCGCCAGCAGCTTGGTTGGGGGTGGAGGCAACGAGCAGTACTTC.